This T cell receptor (beta chain) comes out of a study of blood T cell repertoires in COVID-19. As processed by the authors: Amplification of reference gene primers was used by the study to estimate nucleated cell counts. The protocol was immunoSEQ multiplex PCR, while the TCRdb copy is restricted to in-frame clones and leaves out a portion. The V and J calls and the clone size are those of that table, but D and trimming were determined from the DNA. The sample shows 30,000 to 35,000 clones, around nine tenths of them seen only once. Material for sequencing was peripheral blood. This sequence originates from a man aged 55 to 70 with active COVID-19.

CDR3 in DNA: TGCAGCGTTGCAGTAGGGGGAATGTACAATGAGCAGTTCTTC. This encodes CSVAVGGMYNEQFF. The V and J genes are TRBV29-1 and TRBJ2-1; maybe TRBD1 (6 bases). V gave up 4 bases and J gave up 4 bases, with 14 bases separating them. The germline CDR1 and CDR2 sequences are SQVTM and ANQGSEA. The CDR3 spans 14 residues.